This TCR beta chain was recovered during a study of Ad26.COV2.S vaccination and SARS-CoV-2 variants. The wider study: The COV1001 Ad26.COV2.S trial arm included the donor. Once, or twice with 56 days between doses, Ad26.COV2.S was given intramuscularly.

There are 16 residues in the CDR3. Germline V gene data show CDR1 as SNHLY and CDR2 as FYNNEI. V lost 7 bases and J lost 3, with 19 bases in between. The treatment: 15 to 20 received Ad26.COV2.S at low or high dose, single or two shots; roughly five received placebo; per-sample allocation not given. Samples came from day 63 after the first vaccine or placebo injection. It was Wuhan-strain SARS-CoV-2 spike that the Ad26 vaccine vector expressed. Method: immunoSEQ multiplex PCR; TCRdb's copy keeps in-frame clones and lacks some. The table has around 300,000 clones, around 89% seen once. Whole-study findings and limits: There was a possibility that the TCR breadth and depth analyses underestimated total T cell responses.

As to this clone: The antigen is not known.

The sample here was peripheral blood, taken in a trial of Ad26.COV2.S vaccine versus placebo. This TCR came from a person aged 18 to 59 who received the Ad26.COV2.S COVID-19 vaccine or a placebo. This chain uses TRBV2 with TRBJ2-1, with D unclear. DNA for the CDR3: TGTGCCAGCAAGTTTAGTAACGGGCCCCTCTACAATGAGCAGTTCTTC. Its protein product is CASKFSNGPLYNEQFF.